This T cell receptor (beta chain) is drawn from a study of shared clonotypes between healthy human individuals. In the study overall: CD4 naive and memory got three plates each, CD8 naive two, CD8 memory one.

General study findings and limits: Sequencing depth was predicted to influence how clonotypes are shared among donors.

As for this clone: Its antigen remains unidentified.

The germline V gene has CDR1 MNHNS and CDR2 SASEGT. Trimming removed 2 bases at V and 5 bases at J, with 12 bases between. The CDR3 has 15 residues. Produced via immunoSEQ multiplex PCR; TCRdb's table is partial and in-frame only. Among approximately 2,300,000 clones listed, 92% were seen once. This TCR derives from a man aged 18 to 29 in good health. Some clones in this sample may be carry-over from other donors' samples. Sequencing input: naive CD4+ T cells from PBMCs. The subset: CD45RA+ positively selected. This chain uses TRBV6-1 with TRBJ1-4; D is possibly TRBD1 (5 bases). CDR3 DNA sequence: TGTGCCAGCAGTGAAATGGGAAGGGGAAATGAAAAACTGTTTTTT. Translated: CASSEMGRGNEKLFF.